A selection of T cell receptor beta chains follows, all from one sample in a study of cytomegalovirus exposure and HLA in healthy donors. TCRdb keeps only in-frame clones here, not all; method: immunoSEQ multiplex PCR. In the table there are some 180,000 clones, over 75% of which are singletons. The material sequenced was PBMCs. These receptors originate from a woman aged 25 to 39 in good health and CMV-seronegative. Both conserved end residues are part of each CDR3. Fields, in order: J gene, clone size, D gene, V gene, CDR3 protein. The D gene is left open where the match is weak. Not every row has a clone size; where given, it reads once, few, many or a size class.

TRBJ2-1 | NA | NA | TRBV5-1 | CASSSLRDIDNEQFF
TRBJ1-2 | NA | NA | TRBV4-1 | CASSRSSTETNYGYTF
TRBJ1-1 | NA | NA | TRBV5-1 | CASSLDRERTNTEAFF
TRBJ2-5 | NA | TRBD1 | TRBV2 | CASAGQGGETQYF
TRBJ2-1 | NA | NA | TRBV5-4 | CASSWDGSSYNEQFF
TRBJ1-5 | few | NA | TRBV5-3 | CARSPFPRVLNQPQHF
TRBJ2-3 | NA | TRBD2 | TRBV6-1 | CASSEKVAGYSTDTQYF
TRBJ1-3 | NA | NA | TRBV19 | CASSARTDSGNTIYF
TRBJ1-5 | NA | NA | TRBV5-6 | CASSLSDQPQHF
TRBJ1-4 | few | NA | TRBV4-2 | CASSQHSLEKLFF
TRBJ2-1 | NA | NA | TRBV4-1 | CASSPPEGLGEQFF
TRBJ2-1 | NA | TRBD2 | TRBV5-6 | CASRTSGRVQNEQFF
TRBJ1-2 | NA | TRBD1 | TRBV10-3 | CAISELTGAAPIYGYTF
TRBJ1-5 | once | NA | TRBV30 | CAWSKGDLGQPQHF
TRBJ2-3 | NA | TRBD2 | TRBV25-1 | CASSDDSGAGDTQYF
TRBJ1-2 | NA | TRBD1 | TRBV7-9 | CASSQGGQGANYGYPF
TRBJ2-7 | NA | TRBD1 | TRBV27 | CASSPIAQGAYEQYF
TRBJ1-4 | once | NA | TRBV18 | CASSPYNQGPNEKLFF
NA | NA | NA | TRBV9 | CASSPLGGRGEQYF
TRBJ2-7 | NA | NA | TRBV10-2 | CASSESGGTSSYEQYF
TRBJ1-2 | NA | TRBD1 | TRBV7-9 | CASSLQGGVGYTF
TRBJ1-1 | NA | TRBD1 | TRBV4-1 | CASSQKGQLIQAFF
TRBJ2-3 | NA | TRBD2 | TRBV13 | CASSRGGLGGDTQYF
TRBJ2-2 | NA | NA | TRBV28 | CASSSVRGTGELFF
TRBJ1-5 | NA | NA | TRBV9 | CASSVGPENQPQHF
TRBJ2-3 | NA | NA | TRBV9 | CASSVYADTQYF
TRBJ1-1 | NA | NA | TRBV7-3 | CASSLSSKTEAFF
TRBJ2-2 | few | TRBD1 | TRBV7-9 | CASSLGTGANTGELFF
TRBJ2-5 | NA | NA | TRBV2 | CASSEEWRAQETQYF
TRBJ1-3 | NA | NA | TRBV14 | CASSLGQFSGNTIYF
TRBJ2-1 | NA | TRBD2 | TRBV27 | CASTRWSGGANEQFF
TRBJ2-1 | NA | NA | TRBV27 | CASKPSRSYNEQFF
TRBJ2-1 | NA | NA | TRBV19 | CASSIVGQEQFF
TRBJ1-1 | few | NA | TRBV5-1 | CASSPGHRKEAFF
TRBJ2-1 | NA | TRBD2 | TRBV30 | CAWSSYVGLAYLNEQFF
TRBJ1-2 | once | TRBD1 | TRBV7-2 | CASSTGDREIDGYTF
TRBJ1-1 | few | NA | TRBV4-2 | CASSQVETDMNTEAFF
TRBJ1-2 | NA | NA | TRBV14 | CASSQTGTSGYTF
TRBJ2-2 | few | NA | TRBV18 | CASSWGVNTGELFF
TRBJ2-1 | NA | TRBD2 | TRBV7-2 | CASTNWGGENEQFF
TRBJ2-7 | NA | NA | TRBV5-1 | CASSLTSDYEQYF
TRBJ2-1 | NA | NA | TRBV7-9 | CASSLEPGFDEQFF
TRBJ2-5 | few | NA | TRBV7-9 | CATDLGGEQYF
TRBJ2-2 | NA | NA | TRBV10-1 | CASRTTNTGELFF
TRBJ2-4 | NA | NA | TRBV29-1 | CSVLDRRGAKNIQYF
TRBJ1-2 | NA | NA | TRBV10-3 | CAISEDDRNYGYTF
TRBJ1-5 | NA | NA | TRBV21-1 | CASSRGGPPAQHF
TRBJ1-4 | NA | NA | TRBV11-2 | CASSLDRYRINEKLFF
TRBJ2-7 | NA | TRBD1 | TRBV4-2 | CASSQPDREVYEQYF
TRBJ1-2 | NA | NA | TRBV19 | CASSPVGGDMRGYPF
TRBJ2-1 | NA | TRBD2 | TRBV28 | CASSSYLAGARDEQFF
TRBJ2-7 | NA | NA | TRBV28 | CASSRPLGAGLFHEQYF
TRBJ1-6 | NA | NA | TRBV5-1 | CATRVSSYNSPLHF
TRBJ2-7 | once | NA | TRBV5-1 | CASGTSYSYEQYF
TRBJ2-7 | NA | NA | TRBV18 | CASSPGSVGGSYEQYF
TRBJ2-5 | few | NA | TRBV11-2 | CASSIVTGPQETQYF
TRBJ1-4 | NA | TRBD1 | TRBV5-6 | CASSARGRGEKLFF
TRBJ2-5 | few | NA | TRBV5-1 | CASMRRDIQETQYF
TRBJ1-1 | NA | NA | TRBV7-9 | CSSSSSIWTALNTEAFF